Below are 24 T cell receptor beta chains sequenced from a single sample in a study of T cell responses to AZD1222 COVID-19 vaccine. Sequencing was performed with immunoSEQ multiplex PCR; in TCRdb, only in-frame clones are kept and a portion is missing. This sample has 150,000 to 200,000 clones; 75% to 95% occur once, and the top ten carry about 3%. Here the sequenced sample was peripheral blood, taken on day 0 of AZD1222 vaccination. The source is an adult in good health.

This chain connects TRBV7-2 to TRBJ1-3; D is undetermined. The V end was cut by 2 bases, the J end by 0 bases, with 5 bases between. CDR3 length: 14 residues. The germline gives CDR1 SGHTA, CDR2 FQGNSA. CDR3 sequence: CASSLTISGNTIYF. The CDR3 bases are TGTGCCAGCAGCTTAACAATCTCTGGAAACACCATATATTTT.

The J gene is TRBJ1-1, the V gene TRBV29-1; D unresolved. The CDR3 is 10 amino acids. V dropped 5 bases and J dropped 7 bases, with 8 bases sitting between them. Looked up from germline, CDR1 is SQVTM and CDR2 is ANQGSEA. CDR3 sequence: CSVIDGEAFF. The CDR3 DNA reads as TGCAGCGTTATCGATGGTGAAGCTTTCTTT.

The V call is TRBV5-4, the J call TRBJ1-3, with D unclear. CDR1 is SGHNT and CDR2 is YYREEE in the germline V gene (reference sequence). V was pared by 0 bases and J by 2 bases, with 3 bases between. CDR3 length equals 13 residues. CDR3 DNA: TGTGCCAGCAGCTTGGGGGCTGGAAACACCATATATTTT. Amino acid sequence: CASSLGAGNTIYF.

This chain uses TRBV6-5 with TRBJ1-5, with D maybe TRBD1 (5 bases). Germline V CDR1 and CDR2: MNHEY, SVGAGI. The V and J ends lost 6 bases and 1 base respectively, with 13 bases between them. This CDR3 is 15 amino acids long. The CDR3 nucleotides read TGTGCCAGCAGGAGGGGAGAGGCGAGCAATCAGCCCCAGCATTTT. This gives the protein CASRRGEASNQPQHF.

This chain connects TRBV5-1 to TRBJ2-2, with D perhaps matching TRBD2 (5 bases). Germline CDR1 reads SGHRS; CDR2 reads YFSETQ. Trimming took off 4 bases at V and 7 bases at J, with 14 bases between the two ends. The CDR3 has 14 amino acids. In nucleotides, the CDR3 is TGCGCCAGCAGCCCAGGAGGAGGAATCGGGGAGCTGTTTTTT. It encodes CASSPGGGIGELFF.

The CDR3 DNA follows: TGTGCCAGCACCGACTCCGGGGGTTCTAACTATGGCTACACCTTC. It is translated as CASTDSGGSNYGYTF. This chain links TRBV7-9 with TRBJ1-2; perhaps TRBD1 as D (5 bases). CDR1 and CDR2 (germline): SEHNR, FQNEAQ (reference sequence). With 7 bases removed from V and 0 bases from J, the gap between germline ends came to 15 bases. This CDR3 has 15 residues.

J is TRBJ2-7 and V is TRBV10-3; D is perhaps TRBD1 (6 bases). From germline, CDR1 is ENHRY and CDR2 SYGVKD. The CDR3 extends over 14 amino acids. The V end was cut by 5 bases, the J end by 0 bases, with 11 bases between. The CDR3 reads CAISIGQSSYEQYF. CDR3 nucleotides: TGTGCCATCAGTATTGGACAGTCCTCCTACGAGCAGTACTTC.

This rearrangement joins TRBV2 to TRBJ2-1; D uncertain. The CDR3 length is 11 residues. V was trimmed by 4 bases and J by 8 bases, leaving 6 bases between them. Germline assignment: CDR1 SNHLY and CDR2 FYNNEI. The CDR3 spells CASSALYEQFF. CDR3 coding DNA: TGTGCCAGCAGTGCCCTGTATGAGCAGTTCTTC.

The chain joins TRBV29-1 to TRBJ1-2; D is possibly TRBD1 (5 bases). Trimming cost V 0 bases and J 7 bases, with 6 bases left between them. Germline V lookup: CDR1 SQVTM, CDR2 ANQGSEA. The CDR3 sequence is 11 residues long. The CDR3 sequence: CSVEEGRGYTF. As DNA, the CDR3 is TGCAGCGTTGAAGAGGGGCGTGGCTACACCTTC. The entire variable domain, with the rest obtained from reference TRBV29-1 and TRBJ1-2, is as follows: SAVISQKPSRDICQRGTSLTIQCQVDSQVTMMFWYRQQPGQSLTLIATANQGSEATYESGFVIDKFPISRPNLTFSTLTVSNMSPEDSSIYLCSVEEGRGYTFGSGTRLTVV.

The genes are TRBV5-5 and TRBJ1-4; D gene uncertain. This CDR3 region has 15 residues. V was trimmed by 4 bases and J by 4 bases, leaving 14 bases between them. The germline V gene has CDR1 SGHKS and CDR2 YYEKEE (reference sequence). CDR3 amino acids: CASSPTQSRNEKLFF. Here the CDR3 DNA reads TGTGCCAGCAGCCCAACTCAAAGTCGTAATGAAAAACTGTTTTTT.

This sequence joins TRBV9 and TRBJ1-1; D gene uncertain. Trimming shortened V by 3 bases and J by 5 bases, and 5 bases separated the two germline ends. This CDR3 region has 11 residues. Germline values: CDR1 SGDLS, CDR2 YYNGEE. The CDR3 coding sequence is TGTGCCAGCAGCGCACAGACTGAAGCTTTCTTT. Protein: CASSAQTEAFF.

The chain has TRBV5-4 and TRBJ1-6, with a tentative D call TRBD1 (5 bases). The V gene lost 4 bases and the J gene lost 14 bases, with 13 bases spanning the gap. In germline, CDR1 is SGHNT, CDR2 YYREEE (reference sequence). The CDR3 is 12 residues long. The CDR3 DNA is TGTGCCAGCAGCGGCCCGTCGGGGGCCCTCCACTTT. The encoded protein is CASSGPSGALHF.

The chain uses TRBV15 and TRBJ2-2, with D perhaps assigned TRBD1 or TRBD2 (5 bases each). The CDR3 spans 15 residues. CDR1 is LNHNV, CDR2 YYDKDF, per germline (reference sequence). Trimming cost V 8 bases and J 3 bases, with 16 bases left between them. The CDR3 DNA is TGTGCCACCTGGGGCGCGGGCTGGTACACCGGGGAGCTGTTTTTT. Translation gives CATWGAGWYTGELFF.

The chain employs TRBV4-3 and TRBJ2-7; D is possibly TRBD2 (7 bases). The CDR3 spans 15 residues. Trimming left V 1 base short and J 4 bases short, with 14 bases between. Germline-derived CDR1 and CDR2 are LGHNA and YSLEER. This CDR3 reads CASSQAGGLGYEQYF. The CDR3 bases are TGCGCCAGCAGCCAAGCCGGGGGGCTGGGTTACGAGCAGTACTTC.

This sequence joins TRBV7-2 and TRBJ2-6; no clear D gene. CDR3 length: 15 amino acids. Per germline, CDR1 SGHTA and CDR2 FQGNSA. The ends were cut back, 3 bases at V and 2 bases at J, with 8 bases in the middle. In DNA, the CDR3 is TGTGCCAGCAGCTTTTTCAGCCCTGGGGCCAACGTCCTGACTTTC. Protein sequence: CASSFFSPGANVLTF.

As DNA, the CDR3 is TGTGCCAGTGGACTAGCGGGGGGAAATGAGCAGTTCTTC. Translated: CASGLAGGNEQFF. The chain links TRBV5-4 to TRBJ2-1, with 14 bases fitting TRBD2. Germline CDR1 SGHNT, CDR2 YYREEE (reference sequence). J gave up 7 bases and V 8 bases, and 2 bases lay outside the gene matches. This CDR3 region has 13 residues.

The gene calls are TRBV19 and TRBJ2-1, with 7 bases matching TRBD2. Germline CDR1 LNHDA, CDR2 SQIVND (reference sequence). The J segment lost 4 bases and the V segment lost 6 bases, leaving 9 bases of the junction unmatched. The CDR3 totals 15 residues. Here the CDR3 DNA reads TGTGCCAGTAGGATGCAAGGACTAGTATACAATGAGCAGTTCTTC. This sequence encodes CASRMQGLVYNEQFF.

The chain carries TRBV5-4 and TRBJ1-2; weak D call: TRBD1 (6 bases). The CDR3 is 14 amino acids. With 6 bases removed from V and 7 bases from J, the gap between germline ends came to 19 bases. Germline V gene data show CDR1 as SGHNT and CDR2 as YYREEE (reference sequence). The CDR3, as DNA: TGTGCCAGCACCTTTTCAGCAGGGGCGGGTGGCTACACCTTC. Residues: CASTFSAGAGGYTF.

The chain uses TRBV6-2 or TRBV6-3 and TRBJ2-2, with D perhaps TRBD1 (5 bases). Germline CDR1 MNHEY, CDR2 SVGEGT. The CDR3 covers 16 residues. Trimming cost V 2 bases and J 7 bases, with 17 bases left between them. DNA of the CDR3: TGTGCCAGCAGTTACGGTAGGACCTGGGGCCACGGGGAGCTGTTTTTT. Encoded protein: CASSYGRTWGHGELFF.

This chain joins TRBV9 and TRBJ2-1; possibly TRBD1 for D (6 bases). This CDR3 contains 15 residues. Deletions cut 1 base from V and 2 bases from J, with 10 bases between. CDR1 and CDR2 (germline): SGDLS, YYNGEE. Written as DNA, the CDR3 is TGTGCCAGCAGCGTATTGGGGGCCCCCTACAATGAGCAGTTCTTC. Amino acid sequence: CASSVLGAPYNEQFF.

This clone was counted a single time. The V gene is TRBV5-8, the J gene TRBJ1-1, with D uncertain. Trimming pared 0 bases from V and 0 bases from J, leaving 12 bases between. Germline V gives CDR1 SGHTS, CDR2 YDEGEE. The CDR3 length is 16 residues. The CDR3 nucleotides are TGTGCCAGCAGCTTGGCCCTTGGGGTCATGAACACTGAAGCTTTCTTT. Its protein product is CASSLALGVMNTEAFF.

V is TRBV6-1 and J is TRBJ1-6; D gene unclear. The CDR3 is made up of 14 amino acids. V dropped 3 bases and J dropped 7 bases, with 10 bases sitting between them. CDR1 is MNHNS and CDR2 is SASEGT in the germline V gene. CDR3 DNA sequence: TGTGCCAGCAGTGAGACACCCGGGAATTCACCCCTCCACTTT. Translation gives CASSETPGNSPLHF.

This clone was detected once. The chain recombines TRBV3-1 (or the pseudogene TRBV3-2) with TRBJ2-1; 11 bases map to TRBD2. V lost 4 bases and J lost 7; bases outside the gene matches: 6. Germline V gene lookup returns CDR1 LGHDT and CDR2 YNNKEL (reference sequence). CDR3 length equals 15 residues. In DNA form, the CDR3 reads TGTGCCAGCAGCCCCCTAGCGGGGGGCCAAAATGAGCAGTTCTTC. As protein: CASSPLAGGQNEQFF.

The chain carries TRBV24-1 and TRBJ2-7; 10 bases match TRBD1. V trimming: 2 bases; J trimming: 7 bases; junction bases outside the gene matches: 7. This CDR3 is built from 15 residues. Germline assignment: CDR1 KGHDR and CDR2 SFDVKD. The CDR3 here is CATSDSRGQGWEQYF. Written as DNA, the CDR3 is TGTGCCACCAGTGATTCGCGGGGACAGGGGTGGGAGCAGTACTTC.